Described below is a single T cell receptor beta chain sequence and its context. TCRdb passed the RT-PCR reads through MiXCR, listing each CDR3 protein once. The repertoire holds approximately 410,000 distinct CDR3 sequences, with around 15% as singletons. This sample was included in a study of patients and donors after allogeneic stem cell transplantation. Germline V gene data show CDR1 as MNHNS and CDR2 as SASEGT. This CDR3 is built from 13 residues. The V gene lost 8 bases and the J gene lost 5 bases, with 12 bases spanning the gap. The rearrangement uses TRBV6-1 and TRBJ2-2; tentatively, D is TRBD1 (5 bases). The sample was blood, either unsorted or a sorted T cell fraction (not recorded which). The clonotype originates from a human donor who was either an allogeneic HSCT recipient or a stem cell or donor lymphocyte infusion donor (not recorded which). It is not recorded whose cells these are; they may come from a transplant donor. The CDR3 loop reads CASQGLRTGELFF. The CDR3 bases are TGTGCCAGCCAGGGTCTCAGGACCGGGGAGCTGTTTTTT.